The rows below give T cell receptor beta chains drawn from one sample of a study of T cells after yellow fever vaccination. MiXCR, run by TCRdb on the 5' RACE reads, gives a single entry per CDR3 protein. The table lists around 310,000 distinct CDR3 sequences, 3.5% to 4.5% of them singletons. The sample consisted of PBMCs, taken 15 days after the yellow fever booster vaccination. The source of these receptors is a man in his late teens or twenties who received the YFV17D yellow fever vaccine. CDR3s include the opening cysteine and the closing phenylalanine or tryptophan. D genes are given only for firm matches. Clone size is shown for a subset of rows, as once, few, many or a class of expanded clone.

TRBJ2-1,many,TRBV12-3/TRBV12-4,.,CASRVYRAGRQFF,TGTGCCAGCAGAGTCTATCGGGCAGGGCGGCAGTTCTTC
TRBJ1-1,many,TRBV5-1,.,CASSQTGTSNTEAFF,TGCGCCAGCAGCCAGACGGGCACTTCGAACACTGAAGCTTTCTTT
TRBJ1-5,few,TRBV6-6,.,CASSYSRRDSQPQHF,TGTGCCAGCAGTTACTCCAGACGGGACTCTCAGCCCCAGCATTTT
TRBJ1-5,.,TRBV12-3/TRBV12-4,.,CASSLGFREDISNQPQHF,TGTGCCAGCAGTTTAGGTTTTAGGGAGGACATTAGCAATCAGCCCCAGCATTTT
TRBJ1-1,few,TRBV12-3/TRBV12-4,TRBD1,CASSDWDRGNTEAFF,TGTGCCAGCAGCGACTGGGACAGAGGGAACACTGAAGCTTTCTTT
TRBJ2-3,many,TRBV11-2,.,CASSRSGEDTQYF,TGTGCCAGCAGCCGATCTGGGGAGGATACGCAGTATTTT
TRBJ1-6,few,TRBV6-6,.,CAGHGDPNSPLHF,TGTGCCGGCCACGGGGACCCAAACTCACCCCTCCACTTT
TRBJ2-4,.,TRBV5-6,TRBD1,CASSSQGAAKNIQYF,TGTGCCAGCAGCTCCCAGGGGGCAGCCAAAAACATTCAGTACTTC
TRBJ1-2,many,TRBV12-3/TRBV12-4,.,CASSPPGLRLYGYTF,TGTGCCAGCAGCCCGCCGGGCCTTCGCTTGTATGGCTACACCTTC
TRBJ2-6,few,TRBV5-1,.,CASTPGANVLTF,TGCGCCAGTACCCCTGGGGCCAACGTCCTGACTTTC
TRBJ2-3,many,TRBV20-1,.,CSGVAAGASDTQYF,TGCAGTGGTGTGGCGGCGGGGGCGTCAGATACGCAGTATTTT
TRBJ2-1,many,TRBV5-1,.,CASSLRGGSYNEQFF,TGCGCCAGCAGCTTGAGGGGGGGATCCTACAATGAGCAGTTCTTC
TRBJ2-7,many,TRBV29-1,TRBD1,CSVEGTGPGKEQYF,TGCAGCGTTGAAGGGACAGGACCCGGGAAAGAGCAGTACTTC
TRBJ2-1,many,TRBV6-6,.,CASSVQGGNNEQFF,TGTGCCAGCAGTGTACAGGGTGGGAACAATGAGCAGTTCTTC
TRBJ1-1,many,TRBV12-3/TRBV12-4,.,CASTTFVGPEAFF,TGTGCCAGCACCACGTTTGTGGGCCCTGAAGCTTTCTTT
TRBJ1-4,few,TRBV5-1,TRBD1,CASTDRGTNEKLFF,TGCGCCAGCACGGACAGGGGAACTAATGAAAAACTGTTTTTT
TRBJ1-3,few,TRBV29-1,.,CSVKGGSGNTIYF,TGCAGCGTTAAGGGGGGCTCTGGAAACACCATATATTTT
TRBJ2-1,.,TRBV10-3,TRBD2,CAISGAGTSGSEEQFF,TGTGCCATCAGTGGAGCCGGGACTAGCGGGTCGGAAGAGCAGTTCTTC
TRBJ2-3,few,TRBV12-3/TRBV12-4,.,CASSFSDPGRGQYF,TGTGCCAGCAGTTTTTCCGATCCGGGACGCGGGCAGTATTTT
TRBJ2-1,few,TRBV24-1,.,CATSDSGFSSYNEQFF,TGTGCCACCAGTGATAGCGGGTTTAGCTCCTACAATGAGCAGTTCTTC
TRBJ2-3,many,TRBV6-2/TRBV6-3,.,CAAGESTDTQYF,TGTGCGGCCGGGGAGAGCACAGATACGCAGTATTTT
TRBJ2-5,few,TRBV5-1,TRBD2,CASSATSGGAQETQYF,TGCGCCAGCAGCGCCACTAGCGGGGGGGCCCAAGAGACCCAGTACTTC
TRBJ2-5,many,TRBV11-2,.,CASSLVLQETQYF,TGTGCCAGCAGCTTAGTACTCCAAGAGACCCAGTACTTC
TRBJ1-1,many,TRBV20-1,.,CSAPKSTGNTEAFF,TGCAGTGCTCCTAAAAGTACAGGGAACACTGAAGCTTTCTTT
TRBJ1-6,.,TRBV6-2/TRBV6-3,TRBD1,CASSLRRGRGNSPLHF,TGTGCCAGCAGTTTGCGGAGGGGGCGGGGAAATTCACCCCTCCACTTT
TRBJ2-7,many,TRBV6-6,.,CASSRPSSYEQYF,TGTGCCAGCTCCCGACCAAGCTCCTACGAGCAGTACTTC
TRBJ1-1,many,TRBV29-1,TRBD1,CSVGGTGLMNTEAFF,TGCAGCGTTGGGGGGACAGGACTAATGAACACTGAAGCTTTCTTT
TRBJ1-6,few,TRBV12-3/TRBV12-4,TRBD1,CASRGQEEPLHF,TGTGCCAGCAGGGGACAGGAGGAACCCCTCCACTTT
TRBJ2-1,many,TRBV5-1,TRBD2,CASSPSGSNNEQFF,TGCGCCAGCAGCCCGAGCGGGAGCAACAATGAGCAGTTCTTC